These T cell receptor beta chains were read from a single sample in a study of shared clonotypes between healthy human individuals. This table comes from immunoSEQ multiplex PCR, and its TCRdb copy is limited to in-frame clones, with some not included. The table lists approximately 100,000 clones, around 68% of them singletons, with 24% in the top ten. The sample taken for sequencing was memory CD8+ T cells sorted from blood. The source of these receptors is a woman in her 30s in good health. The CDR3 runs from the conserved cysteine through the conserved F or W. The order of the fields is D gene, clone size, J gene, V gene, CDR3 protein, CDR3 DNA. A D gene is named only where the DNA matches it firmly. The size of a clone is reported for some rows only, either as once, few or many, or as a class for expanded clones.

d_gene: -; abundance: -; j_gene: TRBJ2-5; v_gene: TRBV29-1; CDR3aa: CSVPSAGDQETQYF; CDR3nt: TGCAGCGTCCCGTCAGCGGGCGACCAAGAGACCCAGTACTTC
d_gene: TRBD2; abundance: -; j_gene: TRBJ2-7; v_gene: TRBV5-1; CDR3aa: CASSPNGGIGGEQYF; CDR3nt: TGCGCCAGCAGCCCCAACGGGGGGATTGGCGGCGAGCAGTACTTC
d_gene: -; abundance: -; j_gene: TRBJ2-7; v_gene: TRBV7-2; CDR3aa: CASSLDLGSGQYF; CDR3nt: TGTGCCAGCAGCTTAGATCTAGGAAGCGGGCAGTACTTC
d_gene: TRBD2; abundance: -; j_gene: TRBJ2-3; v_gene: TRBV7-8; CDR3aa: CASSLRSSGTDTQYF; CDR3nt: TGTGCCAGCAGCTTAAGGTCTAGCGGGACAGATACGCAGTATTTT
d_gene: -; abundance: once; j_gene: TRBJ1-5; v_gene: TRBV7-2; CDR3aa: CASSSGRLSNQPQHF; CDR3nt: TGTGCCAGCAGCTCTGGACGATTGAGCAATCAGCCCCAGCATTTT
d_gene: TRBD2; abundance: -; j_gene: TRBJ2-3; v_gene: TRBV5-1; CDR3aa: CASSLGGGQDTQYF; CDR3nt: TGCGCCAGCAGCTTGGGCGGGGGGCAGGATACGCAGTATTTT
d_gene: -; abundance: -; j_gene: TRBJ2-1; v_gene: TRBV6-5; CDR3aa: CASSYSDSNNEQFF; CDR3nt: TGTGCCAGCAGTTACTCCGACTCCAACAATGAGCAGTTCTTC
d_gene: -; abundance: -; j_gene: TRBJ2-7; v_gene: TRBV27; CDR3aa: CASSGDGRYEQYF; CDR3nt: TGTGCCAGCAGTGGGGACGGCCGATACGAGCAGTACTTC
d_gene: TRBD2; abundance: -; j_gene: TRBJ2-1; v_gene: TRBV5-6; CDR3aa: CASSNPGLALEQFF; CDR3nt: TGTGCCAGCAGCAATCCGGGACTAGCTCTTGAGCAGTTCTTC
d_gene: TRBD2; abundance: -; j_gene: TRBJ2-1; v_gene: TRBV18; CDR3aa: CASSHLVPSGDNEQFF; CDR3nt: TGTGCCAGCTCACACCTTGTTCCTAGCGGGGACAATGAGCAGTTCTTC